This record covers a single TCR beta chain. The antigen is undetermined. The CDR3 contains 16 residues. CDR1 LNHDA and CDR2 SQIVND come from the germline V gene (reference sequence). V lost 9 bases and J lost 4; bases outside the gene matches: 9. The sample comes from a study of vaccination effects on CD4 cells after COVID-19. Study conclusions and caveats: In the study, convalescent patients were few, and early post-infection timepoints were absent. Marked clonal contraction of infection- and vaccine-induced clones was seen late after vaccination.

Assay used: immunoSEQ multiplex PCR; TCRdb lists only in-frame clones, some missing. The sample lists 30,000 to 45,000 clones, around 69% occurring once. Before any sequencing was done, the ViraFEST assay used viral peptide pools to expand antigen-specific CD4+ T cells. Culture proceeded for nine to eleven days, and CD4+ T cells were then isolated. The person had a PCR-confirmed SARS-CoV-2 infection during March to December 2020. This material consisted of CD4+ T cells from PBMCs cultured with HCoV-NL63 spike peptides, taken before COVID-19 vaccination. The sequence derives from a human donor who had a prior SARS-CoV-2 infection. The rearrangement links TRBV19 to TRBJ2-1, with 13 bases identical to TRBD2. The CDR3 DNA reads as TGTGCCAGCGAAGAGACTAGCGGGGGGAATTACAATGAGCAGTTCTTC. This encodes CASEETSGGNYNEQFF. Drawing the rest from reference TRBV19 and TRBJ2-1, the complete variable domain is DGGITQSPKYLFRKEGQNVTLSCEQNLNHDAMYWYRQDPGQGLRLIYYSQIVNDFQKGDIAEGYSVSREKKESFPLTVTSAQKNPTAFYLCASEETSGGNYNEQFFGPGTRLTVL.